This record looks at one T cell receptor beta chain sequence and its context. The germline V gene encodes CDR1 SGHRS and CDR2 YFSETQ. CDR3 length: 15 residues. The V and J ends lost 0 bases and 6 bases, in that order; junction bases with no gene match: 3. The assay was immunoSEQ multiplex PCR, and TCRdb's table has in-frame clones only and misses some. The table records a few hundred thousand clones, 85% to 90% of them present only once. This sample is part of a study of blood T cell repertoires in COVID-19. Sequences were obtained from PBMCs or T cells enriched from blood (not recorded which). The TCR was taken from a woman aged 40-49 years who had recovered from COVID-19. The chain joins TRBV5-1 to TRBJ1-4; 9 positions match TRBD1. This CDR3 is CASSLGDRVYEKLFF. DNA of the CDR3: TGCGCCAGCAGCTTGGGGGACAGGGTATATGAAAAACTGTTTTTT.